Below, 6 T cell receptor beta chains from the same sample are listed, as sequenced in a study of blood T cell repertoires in COVID-19. Clones were sequenced by immunoSEQ multiplex PCR, and TCRdb holds only the in-frame ones, with some missing. The sample has 350,000 to 450,000 clones, roughly 90% seen once. Material for sequencing was peripheral blood. These receptors originate from a woman aged 35 to 49 with COVID-19, enrolled during active disease.

This sequence joins TRBV27 and TRBJ2-5; D remains unclear. The germline V gene encodes CDR1 MNHEY and CDR2 SMNVEV (reference sequence). The CDR3 contains 10 residues. Trimming cost V 6 bases and J 5 bases, with 4 bases left between them. The CDR3 protein is CASSRETQYF. CDR3 in DNA: TGTGCCAGCAGCCGGGAGACCCAGTACTTC.

This sequence joins TRBV28 and TRBJ1-2; maybe TRBD1 (6 bases). The germline CDR1 and CDR2 sequences are MDHEN and SYDVKM. V was trimmed by 2 bases and J by 8 bases, leaving 12 bases between them. The CDR3 is made up of 13 amino acids. The CDR3 loop reads CASSLGGQLGYTF. CDR3 sequence (DNA): TGTGCCAGCAGTTTAGGAGGACAGTTAGGCTACACCTTC.

The genes are TRBV27 and TRBJ2-7; 9 nucleotides line up with TRBD2. V shed 2 bases, J shed 0 bases, and the junction held 14 bases outside the gene matches. The CDR3 runs 19 residues. Per germline, CDR1 MNHEY and CDR2 SMNVEV (reference sequence). CDR3 in amino acids: CASSLRGAWREGLSYEQYF. CDR3 coding DNA: TGTGCCAGCAGTTTAAGAGGGGCTTGGCGGGAGGGCCTCTCCTACGAGCAGTACTTC.

The chain has TRBV5-1 and TRBJ2-7; possibly TRBD2 for D (6 bases). Germline CDR1 and CDR2: SGHRS and YFSETQ. With 0 bases removed from V and 4 bases from J, the gap between germline ends came to 11 bases. The CDR3 is 14 residues long. This CDR3 reads CASSLVAGGYEQYF. CDR3 nucleotide sequence: TGCGCCAGCAGCTTGGTCGCAGGAGGGTACGAGCAGTACTTC.

The rearrangement uses TRBV3-1 (or the pseudogene TRBV3-2) and TRBJ1-2; weak D call: TRBD1 (5 bases). Germline V lookup: CDR1 LGHDT, CDR2 YNNKEL (reference sequence). The CDR3 totals 16 residues. Deletions cut 0 bases from V and 4 bases from J, with 15 bases between. CDR3 nucleotides: TGTGCCAGCAGCCAAGAGGGGGGGGAGATAGGCTATGGCTACACCTTC. It yields the protein CASSQEGGEIGYGYTF.

This chain connects TRBV7-6 to TRBJ1-4; no definite D call. V was shortened by 4 bases and J by 0 bases, with 12 bases between the two germline ends. CDR1 and CDR2 (germline): SGHVS, FNYEAQ. The CDR3 is made up of 16 amino acids. The CDR3, as DNA: TGTGCCAGCAGCTCCCGTCCAACAACAACTAATGAAAAACTGTTTTTT. Translating it yields CASSSRPTTTNEKLFF.